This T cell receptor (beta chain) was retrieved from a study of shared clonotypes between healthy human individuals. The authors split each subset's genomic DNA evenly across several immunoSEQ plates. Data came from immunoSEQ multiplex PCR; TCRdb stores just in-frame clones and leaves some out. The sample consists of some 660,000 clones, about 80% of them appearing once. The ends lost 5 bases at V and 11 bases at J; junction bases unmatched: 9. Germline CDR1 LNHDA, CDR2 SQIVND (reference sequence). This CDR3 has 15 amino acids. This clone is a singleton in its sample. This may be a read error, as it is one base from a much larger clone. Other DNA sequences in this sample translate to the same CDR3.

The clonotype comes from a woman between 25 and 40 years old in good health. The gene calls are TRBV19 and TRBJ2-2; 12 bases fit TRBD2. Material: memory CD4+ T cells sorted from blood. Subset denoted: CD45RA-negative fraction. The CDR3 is CASSPRLAGVGELFF. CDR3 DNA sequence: TGTGCCAGTAGTCCTAGACTAGCGGGAGTCGGAGAGCTGTTTTTT.